These 25 T cell receptor beta chains were all obtained from the same sample, sequenced in a study of cytomegalovirus exposure and HLA in healthy donors. Assay: immunoSEQ multiplex PCR; the TCRdb copy retains only in-frame clones and omits some. The sample has 250,000 to 300,000 clones; 86% are singletons. Sequencing used PBMCs. The receptors were gathered from a woman aged 18 to 35 in good health and CMV-seronegative.

With regard to this clone: This sample includes further DNA sequences coding for the same CDR3. J is TRBJ1-2 and V is TRBV9; TRBD1 aligns across 10 bases. Per germline, CDR1 SGDLS and CDR2 YYNGEE. This CDR3 contains 15 residues. V gave up 2 bases and J gave up 1 base; unmatched junction bases: 2. CDR3 DNA sequence: TGTGCCAGCAGCGTTGGGACAGGGGATAACTATGGCTACACCTTC. Protein sequence: CASSVGTGDNYGYTF.

This clone was seen only a few times. This chain links TRBV5-1 with TRBJ1-2, with 8 bases that match TRBD1. The germline gives CDR1 SGHRS, CDR2 YFSETQ. V trimming: 4 bases; J trimming: 7 bases; junction bases outside the gene matches: 12. The CDR3 loop spans 15 amino acids. The CDR3 sequence is CASSPDREGPRGYTF. In DNA form, the CDR3 reads TGCGCCAGCAGCCCGGACAGGGAGGGTCCTCGTGGCTACACCTTC. The full variable domain, its missing parts supplied by reference TRBV5-1 and TRBJ1-2, is KAGVTQTPRYLIKTRGQQVTLSCSPISGHRSVSWYQQTPGQGLQFLFEYFSETQRNKGNFPGRFSGRQFSNSRSEMNVSTLELGDSALYLCASSPDREGPRGYTFGSGTRLTVV.

The rearrangement links TRBV9 to TRBJ2-7; D may be TRBD2 (7 bases). The CDR3 sequence is 16 residues long. From germline, CDR1 is SGDLS and CDR2 YYNGEE. The ends were cut back, 0 bases at V and 2 bases at J, with 15 bases in the middle. The CDR3 reads CASSVEPRGGPYEQYF. CDR3 bases: TGTGCCAGCAGCGTAGAGCCTAGGGGGGGCCCCTACGAGCAGTACTTC.

In its sample, this clone was seen a few times. The rearrangement links TRBV30 to TRBJ2-7, with 9 bases fitting TRBD1. Germline CDR1 reads GTSNPN; CDR2 reads SVGIG (reference sequence). There are 14 residues in the CDR3. V trimming: 3 bases; J trimming: 3 bases; junction bases outside the gene matches: 6. Here the CDR3 DNA reads TGTGCCTGGAGCCCTGGACAGGGGAACTACGAGCAGTACTTC. It is translated as CAWSPGQGNYEQYF.

The chain recombines TRBV7-3 with TRBJ2-3; D is unclear. Per the germline V gene, CDR1 is SGHTA and CDR2 is FQGTGA. V lost 6 bases and J 6 bases, leaving 10 bases between the germline ends. There are 12 residues in the CDR3. The CDR3 nucleotides are TGTGCCAGCAGTGGAGCCCGGGATACGCAGTATTTT. This gives the protein CASSGARDTQYF.

J is TRBJ2-1 and V is TRBV5-6, with 8 bases fitting TRBD1. This CDR3 is 16 amino acids long. From germline, CDR1 is SGHDT and CDR2 YYEEEE. Losses at the gene ends were 0 bases for V and 7 bases for J; bases not matched to a gene: 9. CDR3 DNA sequence: TGTGCCAGCAGCTTGGATGGGCAGGGGGCATGGAATGAGCAGTTCTTC. Translating gives CASSLDGQGAWNEQFF. The full variable domain, completed using reference TRBV5-6 and TRBJ2-1, is DAGVTQSPTHLIKTRGQQVTLRCSPKSGHDTVSWYQQALGQGPQFIFQYYEEEERQRGNFPDRFSGHQFPNYSSELNVNALLLGDSALYLCASSLDGQGAWNEQFFGPGTRLTVL.

The gene calls are TRBV27 and TRBJ1-2; D uncertain. In germline, CDR1 is MNHEY, CDR2 SMNVEV (reference sequence). The V end lost 6 bases, the J end lost 3 bases, and 14 bases lay between the germline ends. The CDR3 contains 14 residues. In DNA, the CDR3 is TGTGCCAGCAGGTCAGGAGGGTCTTACTATGGCTACACCTTC. This translates into CASRSGGSYYGYTF.

The chain recombines TRBV30 with TRBJ2-1, with 8 bases that match TRBD1. Germline assignment: CDR1 GTSNPN and CDR2 SVGIG (reference sequence). The CDR3 runs to 13 residues. J gave up 8 bases and V 2 bases, and 5 bases lay outside the gene matches. In DNA form, the CDR3 reads TGTGCCTGGAGTCCCGGACAGGGCGATGAGCAGTTCTTC. Translation gives CAWSPGQGDEQFF.

The chain recombines TRBV2 with TRBJ1-1; 9 positions agree with TRBD1. The CDR3 is made up of 14 amino acids. Germline values: CDR1 SNHLY, CDR2 FYNNEI. With 10 bases clipped from V and 2 bases from J, the junction kept 8 bases outside the gene matches. The CDR3 DNA reads TGTGCCATAACAGGGGGCGCAGGAAACACTGAAGCTTTCTTT. It specifies CAITGGAGNTEAFF.

The CDR3 DNA sequence: TGTGCCAGCAGTGAAGGACAGTCCAGAACTAATGAAAAACTGTTTTTT. It translates to CASSEGQSRTNEKLFF. The chain links TRBV2 to TRBJ1-4; TRBD1 is a possible D gene (5 bases). Germline V gene sequence: CDR1 SNHLY, CDR2 FYNNEI. Trimming shortened V by 1 base and J by 1 base, and 10 bases separated the two germline ends. This CDR3 has 16 residues. The full variable domain, with the rest looked up from reference TRBV2 and TRBJ1-4, is EPEVTQTPSHQVTQMGQEVILRCVPISNHLYFYWYRQILGQKVEFLVSFYNNEISEKSEIFDDQFSVERPDGSNFTLKIRSTKLEDSAMYFCASSEGQSRTNEKLFFGSGTQLSVL.

The gene calls are TRBV6-6 and TRBJ1-2; 9 nucleotides agree with TRBD1. J was trimmed by 3 bases and V by 4 bases; bases with no gene match: 3. The CDR3 extends over 14 amino acids. Germline CDR1 reads MNHNY; CDR2 reads SVGAGI (reference sequence). The DNA for the CDR3 is TGTGCCAGCAGTTCCGGGACAGGGCACTATGGCTACACCTTC. Its translation is CASSSGTGHYGYTF.

CDR3 sequence (DNA): TGCGCCAGCAGTGAGAGGCAGGCCACCGGGGAGCTGTTTTTT. Translating it yields CASSERQATGELFF. This rearrangement joins TRBV10-1 to TRBJ2-2; no reliable D call. This CDR3 region has 14 residues. Deletions cut 2 bases from V and 4 bases from J, with 8 bases between. Germline assignment: CDR1 WNHNN and CDR2 SYGVQD (reference sequence).

This clone was observed a single time. The chain is built from TRBV5-1 and TRBJ2-3, with 9 bases aligning to TRBD2. The length of the CDR3 is 15 residues. V lost 4 bases to trimming and J lost 3 bases; unmatched junction nucleotides: 6. Germline V gene sequence: CDR1 SGHRS, CDR2 YFSETQ. The CDR3 coding sequence is TGCGCCAGCAGCCGTAGCGGGAGAGAAACAGATACGCAGTATTTT. This sequence encodes CASSRSGRETDTQYF.

This clone was seen only a few times. The rearrangement joins TRBV6-6 to TRBJ1-2; D gene unclear. Trimming left V 0 bases short and J 0 bases short, with 8 bases between. Germline-derived CDR1 and CDR2 are MNHNY and SVGAGI (reference sequence). CDR3 length: 15 residues. The CDR3 DNA follows: TGTGCCAGCAGTTACTCGCCAGGAACTAACTATGGCTACACCTTC. It codes for CASSYSPGTNYGYTF.

CDR3 nucleotide sequence: TGTGCCAGTAGTCCTACCGGGACTAGCGGGGCAGAGACCCAGTACTTC. Its protein is CASSPTGTSGAETQYF. The V call is TRBV19, the J call TRBJ2-5, with 13 bases aligning to TRBD2. The germline V gene encodes CDR1 LNHDA and CDR2 SQIVND (reference sequence). V lost 5 bases, J lost 4 bases, and 7 bases stayed unmatched. The CDR3 is 16 amino acids.

The chain carries TRBV19 and TRBJ1-6; D might be TRBD1 (5 bases). This CDR3 has 15 amino acids. V was shortened by 4 bases and J by 7 bases, with 14 bases between the two germline ends. CDR1 and CDR2 from the germline V gene are LNHDA and SQIVND (reference sequence). Here the CDR3 DNA reads TGTGCCAGTAGTAGGTACGACAGCTCGAATTCACCCCTCCACTTT. Protein: CASSRYDSSNSPLHF.

CDR3 coding DNA: TGTGCCACCAGCTCAAACCCGGGACAGCAAGAGACCCAGTACTTC. This gives the protein CATSSNPGQQETQYF. V gene TRBV15 combines with J gene TRBJ2-5; 7 bases line up with TRBD1. CDR1 LNHNV and CDR2 YYDKDF come from the germline V gene (reference sequence). The CDR3 covers 15 residues. The V segment lost 5 bases and the J segment 2 bases; nucleotides outside the gene matches: 8.

This clone was seen more than once but under ten times. The gene calls are TRBV7-6 and TRBJ2-3; D is uncertain. V dropped 5 bases and J dropped 3 bases, with 6 bases sitting between them. The CDR3 covers 12 residues. Per the germline V gene, CDR1 is SGHVS and CDR2 is FNYEAQ. In DNA, the CDR3 is TGTGCCAGCAGCCCCAATACAGATACGCAGTATTTT. Its protein product is CASSPNTDTQYF.

This clone was seen just once. The V and J genes are TRBV4-3 and TRBJ2-5; weak D call: TRBD1 (6 bases). Trimming removed 1 base from V and 2 bases from J, with 17 bases in between. The germline V gene has CDR1 LGHNA and CDR2 YSLEER. The CDR3 consists of 17 residues. This CDR3 is CASSQAGHSGIQETQYF. As DNA, the CDR3 is TGCGCCAGCAGCCAAGCGGGACACTCAGGGATTCAAGAGACCCAGTACTTC.

The V and J genes are TRBV5-6 and TRBJ2-1; TRBD1 matches 8 bases. V gave up 4 bases and J gave up 5 bases; unmatched junction bases: 5. This CDR3 contains 14 residues. In germline, CDR1 is SGHDT, CDR2 YYEEEE. CDR3 DNA sequence: TGTGCCAGCAGCGAGCCGGGACAGGACAATGAGCAGTTCTTC. This codes for CASSEPGQDNEQFF.

The rearrangement joins TRBV6-5 to TRBJ2-3; D might be TRBD2 (5 bases). Germline lookup yields CDR1 MNHEY and CDR2 SVGAGI. The CDR3 length is 14 residues. V lost 2 bases and J lost 8, with 14 bases in between. The CDR3 sequence is CASSYVRGGGTQYF. CDR3 in DNA: TGTGCCAGCAGTTACGTCCGGGGTGGAGGTACGCAGTATTTT.

The chain combines TRBV5-4 with TRBJ2-5; 8 nucleotides align to TRBD1. V dropped 4 bases and J dropped 6; count of bases not matched to a gene: 5. There are 13 residues in the CDR3. The germline gives CDR1 SGHNT, CDR2 YYREEE (reference sequence). In nucleotides, the CDR3 is TGTGCCAGCAGCCCAGGGGGCGGGAAGACCCAGTACTTC. This sequence encodes CASSPGGGKTQYF.

The CDR3 nucleotides are TGCGCCAGCAGCGGAAGTAGCGGGACGTTAGGAAACACCATATATTTT. Translating gives CASSGSSGTLGNTIYF. The chain is built from TRBV5-1 and TRBJ1-3, with D possibly TRBD1 on 5 matching bases. CDR1 SGHRS and CDR2 YFSETQ come from the germline V gene. This CDR3 comprises 16 residues. V lost 4 bases to trimming and J lost 4 bases, with 18 bases between them.

V is TRBV18 and J is TRBJ1-3; 7 nucleotides line up with TRBD1. Trimming removed 6 bases from V and 2 bases from J; junction bases left unmatched: 4. Germline assignment: CDR1 KGHSH and CDR2 LQKENI. This CDR3 has 14 amino acids. The CDR3 nucleotides read TGTGCCAGCTCTCGACAGGGAACTGGAAACACCATATATTTT. Translated, it gives CASSRQGTGNTIYF.

CDR3 in DNA: TGTGCCAGCTGGGATGGACTAGGAGGGGAGCAGTACTTC. Its protein product is CASWDGLGGEQYF. This chain links TRBV7-9 with TRBJ2-7, with 7 positions matching TRBD2. The junction had 11 bases not matched to a gene; V was cut back by 8 bases and J by 7 bases. This CDR3 spans 13 amino acids. Germline CDR1 is SEHNR and CDR2 is FQNEAQ (reference sequence).